The 18 T cell receptor beta chains below were found in one sample sequenced in a study of metastatic and nonmetastatic thyroid tumors. TCRdb reanalyzed the PCR reads via MiXCR. The sample has around 23,000 clones; about 20% are singletons. There were no patients who had received any treatment before thyroid surgery. The sequencing input was blood. The receptors stem from a female donor with papillary thyroid cancer or a benign thyroid nodule (not recorded which). Some clones in this sample may be carry-over from other donors' samples.

This rearrangement joins TRBV7-9 to TRBJ2-3; the D gene is possibly TRBD1 (6 bases). The CDR3 runs to 14 residues. With 8 bases removed from V and 3 bases from J, the gap between germline ends came to 15 bases. CDR1 and CDR2 from the germline V gene are SEHNR and FQNEAQ (reference sequence). CDR3 protein: CASLGATRTDTQYF. The CDR3 DNA reads as TGTGCCAGCCTGGGGGCGACTCGAACAGATACGCAGTATTTT.

The V and J genes are TRBV18 and TRBJ2-2; D is ambiguous. V was trimmed by 3 bases and J by 5 bases, leaving 1 base between them. Germline V lookup: CDR1 KGHSH, CDR2 LQKENI. The CDR3 totals 11 residues. CDR3 DNA sequence: TGTGCCAGCTCACCGACCGGGGAGCTGTTTTTT. Protein product: CASSPTGELFF.

This clone was observed at least ten times. The chain employs TRBV11-3 and TRBJ1-6; D unclear. V was pared by 5 bases and J by 6 bases, with 8 bases between. CDR3 length equals 13 residues. Germline CDR1 reads SGHNT; CDR2 reads YENEEA. CDR3 sequence (DNA): TGTGCCAGCAGCCGTGGGGTTAATTCACCCCTCCACTTT. It encodes CASSRGVNSPLHF.

This clone was seen at least ten times. The rearrangement uses TRBV9 and TRBJ2-2, with D possibly called TRBD1 or TRBD2 (5 bases each). From germline, CDR1 is SGDLS and CDR2 YYNGEE. The CDR3 has 15 amino acids. The V end lost 0 bases, the J end lost 1 base, and 7 bases lay between the germline ends. In nucleotides, the CDR3 is TGTGCCAGCAGCGTAGCTGGGGGGAACACCGGGGAGCTGTTTTTT. Protein product: CASSVAGGNTGELFF.

In its sample, this clone was seen many times. The chain combines TRBV20-1 with TRBJ1-2; a possible D gene is TRBD1 (5 bases). The germline CDR1 and CDR2 sequences are DFQATT and SNEGSKA (reference sequence). The germline V and J ends were trimmed by 1 base and 4 bases, with 10 bases remaining between them. This CDR3 region has 13 residues. CDR3 in DNA: TGCAGTGCTAGAGGGGGCGGGGGCTATGGCTACACCTTC. Its protein product is CSARGGGGYGYTF.

In this sample, this clone turned up many times. The chain has TRBV5-1 and TRBJ1-5; maybe TRBD1 (6 bases). The CDR3 is 15 amino acids. Trimming shortened V by 1 base and J by 6 bases, and 14 bases separated the two germline ends. Germline CDR1 SGHRS, CDR2 YFSETQ. The CDR3 sequence is CASSLTGQFSQPQHF. The CDR3 coding sequence is TGCGCCAGCAGCTTGACAGGGCAGTTTAGTCAGCCCCAGCATTTT.

To note about this clone: This may arise from a read error, as a much more abundant clone is one base away. Other nucleotide sequences in the sample specify the same CDR3. This rearrangement joins TRBV29-1 to TRBJ2-7, with D perhaps assigned TRBD1 or TRBD2 (5 bases each). The V and J ends lost 8 bases and 6 bases respectively, with 20 bases between them. The length of the CDR3 is 13 residues. CDR1 SQVTM and CDR2 ANQGSEA come from the germline V gene. Here the CDR3 DNA reads TGCAGCATGGGGACCCCCGGTAGAAGCGAGCAGTACTTC. Protein sequence: CSMGTPGRSEQYF.

This clone was recorded many times. This rearrangement joins TRBV6-1 to TRBJ2-3; D not certain. Trimming took 5 bases from V and 2 from J, leaving 14 bases between them. The CDR3 is made up of 15 amino acids. Germline V gene lookup returns CDR1 MNHNS and CDR2 SASEGT. CDR3 region: CASSKGGKATDTQYF. The CDR3 DNA reads TGTGCCAGCAGTAAGGGTGGAAAGGCCACAGATACGCAGTATTTT.

This clone was counted ten times or more. This chain uses TRBV11-2 with TRBJ2-7, with 11 bases matching TRBD2. Trimming at V came to 1 base and at J to 6 bases, leaving 5 bases not matched to a gene. The CDR3 covers 15 residues. CDR1 is SGHAT, CDR2 FQNNGV, per germline. CDR3 sequence reads: CASSLVALAGGEQYF. CDR3 coding DNA: TGTGCCAGCAGCTTAGTAGCTCTAGCGGGAGGCGAGCAGTACTTC.

Sample share makes this clone medium-sized. The rearrangement joins TRBV6-1 to TRBJ2-7; D ambiguous. V was pared by 4 bases and J by 7 bases, with 17 bases between. Per the germline V gene, CDR1 is MNHNS and CDR2 is SASEGT. This CDR3 comprises 14 residues. The CDR3, as DNA: TGTGCCAGCAGTGTGATAAATCCCGTTACGGAGCAGTACTTC. Its translation: CASSVINPVTEQYF.

This clone rates as medium-sized. This chain connects TRBV6-1 to TRBJ2-7; TRBD1 matches at 7 bases. The V gene's germline CDR1 is MNHNS and CDR2 SASEGT. The CDR3 is made up of 12 amino acids. V was pared by 8 bases and J by 5 bases, with 6 bases of the junction left unmatched. CDR3 region: CASADRSNEQYF. CDR3 sequence (DNA): TGTGCCAGCGCGGACAGGTCGAACGAGCAGTACTTC.

In its sample, this clone was seen many times. Here the CDR3 DNA reads TGTGCCAGCAGCCCACGACAGGGAGGAACTGAAGCTTTCTTT. Protein product: CASSPRQGGTEAFF. This sequence joins TRBV7-2 and TRBJ1-1; 7 bases are shared with TRBD1. Germline values: CDR1 SGHTA, CDR2 FQGNSA. The CDR3 contains 14 residues. Trimming took 5 bases from V and 5 from J; bases not matched to a gene: 8.

This clone appeared many times. The chain recombines TRBV6-2 or TRBV6-3 with TRBJ2-2; 7 bases line up with TRBD2. CDR3 length: 15 residues. V lost 5 bases and J lost 5; bases outside the gene matches: 8. Germline V gives CDR1 MNHEY, CDR2 SVGEGT. The CDR3 DNA follows: TGTGCCAGCAGTCCCCACGGGGGGAGGACCGGGGAGCTGTTTTTT. Residues: CASSPHGGRTGELFF.

The rearrangement links TRBV28 to TRBJ2-7, with no clear D. Trimming stripped 3 bases from V and 4 bases from J, with 10 bases between. The CDR3 is 13 amino acids. CDR1 is MDHEN, CDR2 SYDVKM, per germline. The CDR3 DNA is TGTGCCAGCAGTTTGGGTCTAATGTACGAGCAGTACTTC. This sequence encodes CASSLGLMYEQYF.

This clone was seen ten or more times. This sequence may be a read error, since a much larger clone differs from it by one base. The J gene is TRBJ2-1, the V gene TRBV7-3, with D unresolved. The CDR3 covers 13 residues. V lost 5 bases and J lost 7, with 12 bases in between. From germline, CDR1 is SGHTA and CDR2 FQGTGA. CDR3 DNA sequence: TGTGCCAGCAGCGGAACGTCACGAAATGAGCAGTTCTTC. Translation: CASSGTSRNEQFF.

Note on this clone: Relative to the germline gene, one junction end is altered; a read error may explain this. The chain has TRBV5-1 and TRBJ2-5; possibly TRBD2 for D (5 bases). The CDR3 contains 16 residues. CDR1 is SGHRS and CDR2 is YFSETQ in the germline V gene. The CDR3 here is CASSFTTWRYQETQYF. The CDR3 DNA sequence: TGCGCCAGCAGCTTCACGACATGGAGGTACCAGGAGACCCAGTACTTC.

This clone showed up just a few times. A single base separates this from a much larger clone, so it may be a read error. The gene calls are TRBV5-1 and TRBJ1-1, with D unresolved. Germline V gives CDR1 SGHRS, CDR2 YFSETQ. The CDR3 length is 13 residues. This CDR3 is CASSLTLNTEALF. The CDR3 bases are TGCGCCAGCAGTTTAACCTTGAACACTGAAGCTTTATTT.

This clone was observed a few times. The V gene is TRBV7-3, the J gene TRBJ2-2, with D perhaps assigned TRBD1 or TRBD2 (5 bases each). Per germline, CDR1 SGHTA and CDR2 FQGTGA. V was shortened by 4 bases and J by 5 bases, with 11 bases between the two germline ends. The CDR3 has 14 amino acids. The CDR3 is CASSSGWGTGELFF. In DNA form, the CDR3 reads TGTGCCAGCAGCTCTGGGTGGGGGACCGGGGAGCTGTTTTTT.